This T cell receptor (beta chain) was documented in a study of CD8 T cells in ankylosing spondylitis. CDR3 size: 15 residues. Germline V gene data show CDR1 as SGHKS and CDR2 as YYEKEE (reference sequence). Trimming removed 1 base from V and 7 bases from J, with 15 bases in between. Generation of TCR beta libraries employed quantitative 5'-RACE incorporating molecular barcodes. TCRdb called the 5' RACE reads again in MiXCR, with one record for every CDR3 protein. The sample yields roughly 230,000 distinct CDR3 sequences, 8% to 10% seen once. This clonotype was counted at least ten times. Antigen: not known. The study's findings and limits: Reported data indicate significant enrichment of disease-linked clones within matched ankylosing spondylitis synovial fluid. Seemingly characteristic of ankylosing spondylitis blood was a TCR beta motif consisting of under 10 highly homologous variants.

This receptor was identified in a female donor with ankylosing spondylitis or in good health (not recorded which). The chain recombines TRBV5-5 with TRBJ2-1, with D maybe TRBD2 (5 bases). Material: blood, either unsorted or a sorted T cell fraction (not recorded which). The CDR3 DNA reads as TGTGCCAGCAGCTTGCAGTGGGAGTCTAGAAATGAGCAGTTCTTC. It encodes CASSLQWESRNEQFF.